The TCR beta chain described here comes from a study of T-cell memory formation after mild COVID-19. Broader study findings: Memory sampled before infection contained some responding clones, suggesting cross-reactive memory joined. Specificity for SARS-CoV-2 was not confirmed among the second-wave clones peaking on day 37. Most CD4+ clones that shrank were in CM and EM, while CD8+ ones turned up in EMRA.

This clonotype has just a few counts. Its antigen is undetermined. V lost 7 bases, J lost 3 bases, and 3 bases stayed unmatched. The germline CDR1 and CDR2 sequences are SNHLY and FYNNEI. This CDR3 has 13 residues. MiXCR was run by TCRdb on the 5' RACE reads, yielding one entry per CDR3 protein. The sample has around 300,000 distinct CDR3 sequences, roughly an eighth seen once. This chain uses TRBV2 with TRBJ2-3; 8 bases map to TRBD2. The receptor was derived from a man between 18 and 29 years old who had mild COVID-19 (a few samples of this study predate the infection). Cell type and time point are not known. Sample: PBMCs or a T cell subset sorted from them (not recorded which). CDR3 coding DNA: TGTGCCAGCAAGCGGGGGAGTACAGATACGCAGTATTTT. Translated: CASKRGSTDTQYF.